These T cell receptor beta chains were read from a single sample in a study of blood T cell repertoires in COVID-19. Data came from immunoSEQ multiplex PCR; TCRdb stores just in-frame clones and leaves some out. The table shows 100,000 to 150,000 clones, with about four fifths occurring only once. The sequencing sample was made of peripheral blood. Source of these receptors: a man aged 30 to 39 with COVID-19, enrolled during active disease. The CDR3 runs from the conserved cysteine through the conserved F or W. D genes are given only for firm matches. Part of the rows lack a size; the others show once, few, many or a class for expanded clones.

j_gene,len,v_gene,d_gene,abundance,CDR3aa,CDR3nt
TRBJ2-1,15,TRBV2,TRBD2,NA,CASSDMASGRYEQFF,TGTGCCAGCAGTGACATGGCTAGCGGGAGGTATGAGCAGTTCTTC
TRBJ1-2,17,TRBV4-1,TRBD1,NA,CASSQGLDRGSRRGYTF,TGCGCCAGCAGCCAAGGCCTTGACAGGGGCTCGAGGAGGGGCTACACCTTC
TRBJ1-2,16,TRBV7-9,TRBD1,NA,CASSPPQLDRGFHYTF,TGTGCCAGCAGCCCGCCCCAGCTTGACAGGGGGTTCCACTACACCTTC
TRBJ1-1,14,TRBV28,NA,NA,CATTGGQPNTEAFF,TGTGCCACTACGGGGGGCCAGCCGAACACTGAAGCTTTCTTT
TRBJ2-1,15,TRBV19,TRBD2,NA,CASSVQRGGYNEQFF,TGTGCCAGTAGTGTCCAACGGGGGGGGTACAATGAGCAGTTCTTC
TRBJ2-7,14,TRBV5-1,TRBD2,NA,CASSFAGGTYEQYF,TGCGCCAGCAGCTTTGCGGGGGGCACCTACGAGCAGTACTTC
TRBJ1-1,14,TRBV19,TRBD1,NA,CASSTQTGYTEAFF,TGTGCCAGTAGTACCCAGACAGGGTACACTGAAGCTTTCTTT
TRBJ2-2,16,TRBV9,TRBD2,NA,CASSGVAGKNTGELFF,TGTGCCAGCAGCGGGGTAGCGGGGAAGAACACCGGGGAGCTGTTTTTT
TRBJ1-2,11,TRBV29-1,NA,once,CSVGADYGYTF,TGCAGCGTTGGGGCAGACTATGGCTACACCTTC
TRBJ2-3,13,TRBV29-1,NA,few,CSVVGQGSDTQYF,TGCAGCGTTGTGGGTCAGGGTTCGGATACGCAGTATTTT
TRBJ2-5,16,TRBV30,TRBD2,NA,CAWSGTSGRIQETQYF,TGTGCCTGGAGTGGGACTAGCGGGAGGATCCAAGAGACCCAGTACTTC
TRBJ2-1,11,TRBV6-6,NA,once,CASNRDNEQFF,TGTGCCAGCAACAGGGACAATGAGCAGTTCTTC
TRBJ1-2,14,TRBV28,TRBD1,NA,CASSLSGTGGGYTF,TGTGCCAGCAGTTTATCGGGGACAGGGGGAGGCTACACCTTC
TRBJ1-4,14,TRBV2,NA,NA,CASSERVMSEKLFF,TGTGCCAGCAGTGAGAGGGTAATGAGTGAAAAACTGTTTTTT
TRBJ1-2,13,TRBV5-5,NA,NA,CASSPQGTYGYTF,TGTGCCAGCAGCCCGCAGGGTACCTATGGCTACACCTTC
TRBJ1-1,11,TRBV30,NA,NA,CAWTQGTEAFF,TGTGCCTGGACTCAGGGCACTGAAGCTTTCTTT
TRBJ2-5,13,TRBV10-3,NA,NA,CAISAASQETQYF,TGTGCCATCAGTGCAGCGTCCCAAGAGACCCAGTACTTC
TRBJ1-5,15,TRBV28,TRBD1,NA,CASRPGTGGNQPQHF,TGTGCCAGCAGACCTGGGACAGGGGGCAATCAGCCCCAGCATTTT
TRBJ1-6,15,TRBV18,NA,NA,CASSPGQSYNSPLHF,TGTGCCAGCTCACCTGGACAATCCTATAATTCACCCCTCCACTTT
TRBJ2-7,15,TRBV9,TRBD1,NA,CASSVDGTGVYEQYF,TGTGCCAGCAGCGTAGATGGGACAGGGGTGTACGAGCAGTACTTC
TRBJ1-2,16,TRBV28,NA,NA,CASSFPGRGEDYGYTF,TGTGCCAGCAGTTTTCCAGGGCGTGGGGAAGACTATGGCTACACCTTC
TRBJ2-7,13,TRBV5-1,TRBD1,NA,CASSRDSAYEQYF,TGCGCCAGCAGCCGGGACAGCGCCTACGAGCAGTACTTC
TRBJ1-1,16,TRBV9,TRBD1,NA,CASSGRTGGVNTEAFF,TGTGCCAGCAGCGGACGGACAGGGGGCGTGAACACTGAAGCTTTCTTT
TRBJ1-2,14,TRBV3-1/TRBV3-2,NA,few,CASSQARGADGYTF,TGTGCCAGCAGCCAAGCACGGGGAGCGGATGGCTACACCTTC
TRBJ2-5,13,TRBV12-3/TRBV12-4,NA,NA,CASSTLRQETQYF,TGTGCCAGCAGTACTCTCCGACAAGAGACCCAGTACTTC
TRBJ2-7,16,TRBV7-9,TRBD2,NA,CASSLARLAGAYEQYF,TGTGCCAGCAGCTTAGCCCGGCTAGCGGGAGCCTACGAGCAGTACTTC
TRBJ1-2,16,TRBV19,TRBD1,NA,CASSIGTGAANYGYTF,TGTGCCAGTAGTATTGGGACAGGGGCCGCTAACTATGGCTACACCTTC
TRBJ1-5,13,TRBV6-5,NA,NA,CASSYEASRPQHF,TGTGCCAGCAGTTACGAGGCTTCTAGGCCCCAGCATTTT
TRBJ1-6,15,TRBV6-5,TRBD1,NA,CASSPTGTGDSPLHF,TGTGCCAGCAGTCCCACCGGGACAGGCGATTCACCCCTCCACTTT
TRBJ1-6,17,TRBV18,NA,NA,CASSPLRSTDFDSPLHF,TGTGCCAGCTCACCACTTCGGTCCACGGACTTTGATTCACCCCTCCACTTT
TRBJ2-1,14,TRBV2,NA,NA,CASRRTGGNNEQFF,TGTGCCAGCAGACGGACGGGGGGCAACAATGAGCAGTTCTTC
TRBJ2-3,12,TRBV28,NA,NA,CASSIQWDTQYF,TGTGCCAGCAGTATCCAGTGGGATACGCAGTATTTT
TRBJ2-5,16,TRBV29-1,TRBD1,NA,CSVLPGQGAFSETQYF,TGCAGCGTCCTCCCGGGACAGGGGGCCTTTTCGGAGACCCAGTACTTC
TRBJ2-5,19,TRBV28,TRBD2,NA,CASSPPTSLAGAGQETQYF,TGTGCCAGCAGTCCCCCCACCTCCTTAGCGGGAGCGGGGCAAGAGACCCAGTACTTC
TRBJ1-3,15,TRBV14,TRBD1,NA,CASSQNTGAGNTIYF,TGTGCCAGCAGCCAAAACACAGGGGCTGGAAACACCATATATTTT
TRBJ2-5,15,TRBV19,TRBD1,NA,CASSIEGQGLETQYF,TGTGCCAGTAGTATAGAGGGACAGGGGCTAGAGACCCAGTACTTC
TRBJ1-1,13,TRBV7-2,NA,NA,CASSLFEYTEAFF,TGTGCCAGCAGCTTATTCGAGTACACTGAAGCTTTCTTT
TRBJ2-1,15,TRBV30,TRBD2,NA,CAWSARGRGAGWQFF,TGTGCCTGGAGTGCCCGCGGGAGGGGGGCCGGTTGGCAGTTCTTC
TRBJ1-1,16,TRBV13,TRBD1,once,CASSDRDRVMNTEAFF,TGTGCCAGCAGCGACCGGGACAGGGTGATGAACACTGAAGCTTTCTTT
TRBJ2-5,17,TRBV11-2,TRBD2,NA,CASSPLTSGSWAETQYF,TGTGCCAGCAGCCCACTGACTAGCGGGAGTTGGGCAGAGACCCAGTACTTC
TRBJ1-2,16,TRBV28,TRBD1,NA,CASSLTPGQSLGGYTF,TGTGCCAGCAGTTTAACGCCGGGACAGTCTTTGGGTGGCTACACCTTC
TRBJ2-1,14,TRBV2,TRBD2,NA,CASSSTSPRNEQFF,TGTGCCAGCAGTTCGACTAGCCCCCGTAATGAGCAGTTCTTC
TRBJ1-2,13,TRBV27,NA,few,CASSHQIDYGYTF,TGTGCCAGCAGCCACCAAATAGACTATGGCTACACCTTC
TRBJ1-5,14,TRBV28,NA,NA,CASSSGVRWQPQHF,TGTGCCAGCAGTTCAGGGGTTCGATGGCAGCCCCAGCATTTT
TRBJ2-7,15,TRBV19,TRBD2,NA,CASAREGSIGYEQYF,TGTGCCAGTGCCCGGGAGGGTTCTATAGGGTACGAGCAGTACTTC
TRBJ2-7,13,TRBV7-9,TRBD1,NA,CASSLQGANEQYF,TGTGCCAGCAGCTTACAGGGGGCGAACGAGCAGTACTTC
TRBJ2-5,15,TRBV5-4,TRBD2,NA,CASSLSGGGGGTQYF,TGTGCCAGCAGCTTGTCCGGCGGGGGGGGAGGGACCCAGTACTTC
TRBJ2-1,16,TRBV5-5,NA,few,CASSLVPTGSYNEQFF,TGTGCCAGCAGCTTGGTCCCGACAGGATCCTACAATGAGCAGTTCTTC
TRBJ1-2,12,TRBV30,TRBD1,NA,CAWREGAKGYTF,TGTGCCTGGAGGGAGGGGGCGAAGGGCTACACCTTC
TRBJ2-7,14,TRBV19,TRBD1,NA,CASNRDRNTYEQYF,TGTGCCAGCAACCGGGACAGGAACACCTACGAGCAGTACTTC
TRBJ2-5,15,TRBV5-1,TRBD1,NA,CASSYIQGALETQYF,TGCGCCAGCAGCTACATCCAGGGGGCGTTGGAGACCCAGTACTTC
TRBJ2-7,13,TRBV5-1,TRBD2,NA,CASRGTNNYEQYF,TGCGCCAGTCGCGGGACTAACAACTACGAGCAGTACTTC
TRBJ1-2,14,TRBV5-1,NA,NA,CASSLAANEGGYTF,TGCGCCAGCAGCTTGGCGGCCAACGAGGGTGGCTACACCTTC